The subject of this entry is one T cell receptor beta chain. These data come from a study of blood T cell repertoires in COVID-19. Study as a whole: Acute and convalescent COVID-19 samples came from the United States, Italy and Spain. PBMCs, B-cell-depleted T cells, or T cells were the source of the cDNA or gDNA that made up the material.

Seattle's cohort entered during active infection and was followed longitudinally. Per the study methods: Estimation of nucleated cell counts relied on the amplification of reference gene primers. Produced via immunoSEQ multiplex PCR; TCRdb's table is partial and in-frame only. D and trimming come from the DNA, and the V and J calls and clone size come from that table. Here the sample spans about 120,000 clones, nearly 90% being singletons. The receptor comes from a woman aged 55-69 years with COVID-19, enrolled during active disease. Sample: peripheral blood.

The CDR3 sequence: CASSQSVDSQPQHF. The CDR3 DNA sequence: TGCGCCAGCAGTCAATCCGTAGACAGTCAGCCCCAGCATTTT. V and J are TRBV23-1 and TRBJ1-5; D possibly corresponds to TRBD1 (5 bases). TRBV23-1 is flagged as an ORF with uncertain function. The CDR3 runs to 14 residues. The ends were cut back, 0 bases at V and 6 bases at J, with 9 bases in the middle.